This T cell receptor beta chain was observed in a study of blood T cell repertoires in COVID-19. Only in-frame clones appear in the TCRdb table, and some are missing; sequencing was by immunoSEQ multiplex PCR. This sample has fewer than 200,000 clones; approximately 85% occur once, and the top ten carry 8.3%. Per germline, CDR1 ENHRY and CDR2 SYGVKD. Trimming removed 6 bases at V and 5 bases at J, with 17 bases between. The CDR3 runs to 15 residues. Input material: peripheral blood. This TCR was sampled from a woman aged 55-70 years with COVID-19, enrolled during active disease. This chain joins TRBV10-3 and TRBJ2-1; D possibly corresponds to TRBD1 (7 bases). CDR3 loop: CAIRPDREVNNEQFF. CDR3 sequence (DNA): TGTGCCATCAGACCAGACAGGGAGGTAAACAATGAGCAGTTCTTC.